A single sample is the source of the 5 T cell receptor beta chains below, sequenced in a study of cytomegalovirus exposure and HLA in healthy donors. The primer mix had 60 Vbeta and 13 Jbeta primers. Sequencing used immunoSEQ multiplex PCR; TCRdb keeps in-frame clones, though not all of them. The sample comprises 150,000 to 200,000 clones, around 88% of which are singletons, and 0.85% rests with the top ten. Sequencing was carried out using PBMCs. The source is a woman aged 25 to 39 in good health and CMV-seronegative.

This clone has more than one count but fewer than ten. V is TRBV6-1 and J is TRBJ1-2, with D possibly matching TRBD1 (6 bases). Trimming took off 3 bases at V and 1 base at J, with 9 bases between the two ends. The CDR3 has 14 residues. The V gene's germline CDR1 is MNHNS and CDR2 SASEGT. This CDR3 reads CASSDTGLNYGYTF. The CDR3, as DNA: TGTGCCAGCAGTGATACAGGGCTTAACTATGGCTACACCTTC.

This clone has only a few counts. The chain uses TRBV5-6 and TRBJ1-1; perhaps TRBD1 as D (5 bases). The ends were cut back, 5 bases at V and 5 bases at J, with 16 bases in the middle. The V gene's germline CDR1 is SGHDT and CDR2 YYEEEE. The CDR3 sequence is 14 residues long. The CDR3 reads CASSLTGVRTEAFF. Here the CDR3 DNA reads TGTGCCAGCAGTTTGACGGGGGTACGGACTGAAGCTTTCTTT.

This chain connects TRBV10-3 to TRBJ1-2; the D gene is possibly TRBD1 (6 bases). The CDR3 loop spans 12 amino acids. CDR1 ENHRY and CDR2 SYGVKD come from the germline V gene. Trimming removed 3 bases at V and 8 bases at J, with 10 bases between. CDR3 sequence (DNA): TGTGCCATCAGTGATGGGGGGGCCGGCTACACCTTC. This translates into CAISDGGAGYTF.

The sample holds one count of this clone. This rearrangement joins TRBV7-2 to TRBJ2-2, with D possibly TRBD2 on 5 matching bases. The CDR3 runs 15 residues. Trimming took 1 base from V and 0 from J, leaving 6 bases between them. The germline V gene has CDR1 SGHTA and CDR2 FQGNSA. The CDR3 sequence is CASSLGTSNTGELFF. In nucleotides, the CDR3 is TGTGCCAGCAGCTTAGGGACTTCGAACACCGGGGAGCTGTTTTTT. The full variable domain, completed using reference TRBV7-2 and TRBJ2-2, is GAGVSQSPSNKVTEKGKDVELRCDPISGHTALYWYRQSLGQGLEFLIYFQGNSAPDKSGLPSDRFSAERTGGSVSTLTIQRTQQEDSAVYLCASSLGTSNTGELFFGEGSRLTVL.

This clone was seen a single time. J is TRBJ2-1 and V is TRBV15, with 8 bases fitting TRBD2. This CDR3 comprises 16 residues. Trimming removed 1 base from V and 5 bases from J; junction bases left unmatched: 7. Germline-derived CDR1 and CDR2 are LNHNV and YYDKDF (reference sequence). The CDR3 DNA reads TGTGCCACCAGCAGAGTATACGGGAGGGGAAACAATGAGCAGTTCTTC. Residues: CATSRVYGRGNNEQFF.